The next 14 T cell receptor beta chains were all read from a single sample in a study of long-term antiretroviral therapy in people with HIV. The libraries were made with immunoSEQ v3.0 at survey level. TCRdb keeps only in-frame clones here, not all; method: immunoSEQ multiplex PCR. The sample has tens of thousands of clones; 80% to 90% are singletons. The material was unsorted PBMCs, obtained 2.2 years after starting antiretroviral therapy. The receptors stem from a man younger than 35 with HIV.

CDR3 coding DNA: TGTGCCAGCAGAAGGGAACCCGCATCAGATACGCAGTATTTT. Protein sequence: CASRREPASDTQYF. The rearrangement links TRBV6-1 to TRBJ2-3; no reliable D call. CDR3 length: 14 residues. Germline lookup yields CDR1 MNHNS and CDR2 SASEGT. Trimming pared 6 bases from V and 4 bases from J, leaving 14 bases between.

The J gene is TRBJ2-7, the V gene TRBV5-6; unclear D gene. This CDR3 is 14 amino acids long. Looked up from germline, CDR1 is SGHDT and CDR2 is YYEEEE. Trimming stripped 4 bases from V and 5 bases from J, with 16 bases between. Here the CDR3 reads CASSPDLLQDEQYF. For the CDR3, the DNA is TGTGCCAGCAGCCCAGACCTTTTGCAGGACGAGCAGTACTTC.

This clone was found a few times. The chain carries TRBV2 and TRBJ1-2, with D perhaps matching TRBD1 (6 bases). The germline gives CDR1 SNHLY, CDR2 FYNNEI. The ends were cut back, 7 bases at V and 0 bases at J, with 15 bases in the middle. The CDR3 sequence is 15 residues long. CDR3 amino acids: CASTGQSTPNYGYTF. The CDR3 coding sequence is TGTGCCAGCACCGGACAGTCGACTCCTAACTATGGCTACACCTTC.

This chain connects TRBV18 to TRBJ2-1; TRBD1 matches at 8 bases. Germline CDR1 and CDR2: KGHSH and LQKENI. V was pared by 6 bases and J by 7 bases, with 11 bases of the junction left unmatched. The CDR3 contains 15 residues. CDR3 amino acids: CASSPGGQGGNEQFF. The CDR3 DNA sequence: TGTGCCAGCTCCCCAGGGGGCCAGGGGGGAAATGAGCAGTTCTTC.

The CDR3 bases are TGTGCCAGCAGTTACGCCACTAGGACCAATGAGCAGTTCTTC. Amino acids: CASSYATRTNEQFF. The J gene is TRBJ2-1, the V gene TRBV6-5, with D tentatively TRBD2 (5 bases). This CDR3 spans 14 amino acids. V lost 2 bases, J lost 6 bases, and 11 bases lay in between. CDR1 and CDR2 from the germline V gene are MNHEY and SVGAGI.

The rearrangement uses TRBV14 and TRBJ2-7; TRBD1 aligns across 8 bases. This CDR3 spans 13 amino acids. V gave up 1 base and J gave up 7 bases; unmatched junction bases: 3. Germline-derived CDR1 and CDR2 are SGHDN and FVKESK. The CDR3 loop reads CASSQVTGGEQYF. CDR3 sequence (DNA): TGTGCCAGCAGCCAAGTTACAGGGGGTGAGCAGTACTTC.

By proportion, this clone is large. This sample includes further DNA sequences coding for the same CDR3. V gene TRBV28 combines with J gene TRBJ2-3; D gene unclear. Germline V gene sequence: CDR1 MDHEN, CDR2 SYDVKM. The CDR3 covers 12 residues. Trimming cost V 3 bases and J 4 bases, with 5 bases left between them. CDR3 sequence (DNA): TGTGCCAGCAGTTTTGGAGCAGATACGCAGTATTTT. Translated: CASSFGADTQYF.

The rearrangement joins TRBV7-9 to TRBJ2-7; D gene unclear. The V end was cut by 5 bases, the J end by 1 base, with 9 bases between. This CDR3 region has 13 residues. From germline, CDR1 is SEHNR and CDR2 FQNEAQ (reference sequence). The CDR3 DNA follows: TGTGCCAGCAGCGGCGACGGATCCTACGAGCAGTACTTC. Protein product: CASSGDGSYEQYF.

The CDR3 spells CTSSLSSGYPYEQYF. CDR3 nucleotides: TGCACCAGCAGCCTTTCTAGCGGGTATCCCTACGAGCAGTACTTC. The chain joins TRBV1 to TRBJ2-7; TRBD2 reflects the table's D call only, with no check against the DNA. TRBV1 is reported as a pseudogene. The CDR3 has 15 amino acids.

The chain employs TRBV4-1 and TRBJ1-1; possibly TRBD1 for D (5 bases). V lost 1 base and J 1 base, leaving 10 bases between the germline ends. Per the germline V gene, CDR1 is MGHRA and CDR2 is YSYEKL. The CDR3 loop spans 15 amino acids. CDR3 amino acids: CASSQGRVGNTEAFF. The DNA of the CDR3 is TGCGCCAGCAGCCAAGGCAGGGTTGGGAACACTGAAGCTTTCTTT.

The V gene is TRBV19, the J gene TRBJ2-7; D gene ambiguous. From germline, CDR1 is LNHDA and CDR2 SQIVND (reference sequence). The CDR3 is 14 residues long. Trimming shortened V by 4 bases and J by 2 bases, and 12 bases separated the two germline ends. This chain's CDR3 is CASSRIGLAYEQYF. In nucleotides, the CDR3 is TGTGCCAGTAGTAGAATAGGTTTAGCCTACGAGCAGTACTTC.

V is TRBV6-4 and J is TRBJ2-4; D unclear. From germline, CDR1 is MRHNA and CDR2 SNTAGT. The germline V and J ends were trimmed by 6 bases and 6 bases, with 6 bases remaining between them. This CDR3 spans 11 amino acids. This CDR3 is CASRVGNIQYF. The CDR3 nucleotides read TGTGCCAGCAGGGTGGGAAACATTCAGTACTTC.

The chain has TRBV27 and TRBJ1-1; 7 bases fit TRBD1. Trimming at V came to 4 bases and at J to 1 base, leaving 3 bases not matched to a gene. From germline, CDR1 is MNHEY and CDR2 SMNVEV (reference sequence). CDR3 size: 14 residues. The CDR3 nucleotides are TGTGCCAGCAGTTGGGACAGATGGAACACTGAAGCTTTCTTT. Translation gives CASSWDRWNTEAFF.

V gene TRBV2 combines with J gene TRBJ2-7; D is perhaps TRBD1 or TRBD2 (6 bases each). Germline CDR1 reads SNHLY; CDR2 reads FYNNEI. The V end lost 4 bases, the J end lost 3 bases, and 22 bases lay between the germline ends. The CDR3 contains 17 residues. The CDR3 coding sequence is TGTGCCAGCAGTGGGTCTCCTGTGGGGGGCTCGGGCTACGAGCAGTACTTC. This codes for CASSGSPVGGSGYEQYF.